In this sample, the clone carrying this T cell receptor (beta chain) turned up once. Original data processing: Amplifying reference gene primers gave estimates of nucleated cell counts. Sequencing was performed with immunoSEQ multiplex PCR; in TCRdb, only in-frame clones are kept and a portion is missing. That table furnishes V, J and clone size, whereas the DNA furnished D and trimming. The sample comprises about 240,000 clones, over 80% of which are singletons, and about 1.9% rests with the top ten. This sample is part of a study of blood T cell repertoires in COVID-19. Study in general: Collection of acute and convalescent COVID-19 samples took place in the United States, Italy and Spain. PBMCs, B-cell-depleted T cells, or T cells were the source of the cDNA or gDNA that made up the material.

CDR3 size: 14 residues. V was clipped by 4 bases and J by 6 bases, with 15 bases between them. CDR1 and CDR2 from the germline V gene are SGHRS and YFSETQ. Sequencing was carried out using peripheral blood. The chain combines TRBV5-1 with TRBJ2-3; D unclear. The sequence came from a young man who had recovered from COVID-19. Here the CDR3 reads CASSQMPSFDTQYF. CDR3 in DNA: TGCGCCAGCAGCCAAATGCCGAGTTTCGATACGCAGTATTTT.